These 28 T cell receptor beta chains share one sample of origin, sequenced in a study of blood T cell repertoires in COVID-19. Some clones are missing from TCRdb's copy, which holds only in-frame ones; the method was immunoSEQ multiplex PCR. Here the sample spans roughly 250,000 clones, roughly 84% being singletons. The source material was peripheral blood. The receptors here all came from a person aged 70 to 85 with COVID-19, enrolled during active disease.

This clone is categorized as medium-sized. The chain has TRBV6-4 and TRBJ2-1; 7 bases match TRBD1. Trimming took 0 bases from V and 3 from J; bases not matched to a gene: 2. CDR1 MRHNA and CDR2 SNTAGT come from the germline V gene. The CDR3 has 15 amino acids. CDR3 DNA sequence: TGTGCCAGCAGTGACTCCGCAGGGGGCTACAATGAGCAGTTCTTC. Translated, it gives CASSDSAGGYNEQFF.

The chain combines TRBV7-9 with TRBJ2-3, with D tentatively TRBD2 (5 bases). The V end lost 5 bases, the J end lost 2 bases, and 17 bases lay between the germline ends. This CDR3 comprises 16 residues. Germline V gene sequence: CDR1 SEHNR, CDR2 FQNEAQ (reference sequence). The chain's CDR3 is CASSPLGSWSTDTQYF. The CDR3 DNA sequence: TGTGCCAGCAGCCCTCTAGGGAGTTGGTCCACAGATACGCAGTATTTT. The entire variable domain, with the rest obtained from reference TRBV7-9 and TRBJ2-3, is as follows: DTGVSQNPRHKITKRGQNVTFRCDPISEHNRLYWYRQTLGQGPEFLTYFQNEAQLEKSRLLSDRFSAERPKGSFSTLEIQRTEQGDSAMYLCASSPLGSWSTDTQYFGPGTRLTVL.

The chain's CDR3 is CASRRRTDTGELFF. DNA for the CDR3: TGTGCCAGCAGACGAAGGACAGACACCGGGGAGCTGTTTTTT. V usage is TRBV27 and J usage is TRBJ2-2; D possibly corresponds to TRBD1 (6 bases). In germline, CDR1 is MNHEY, CDR2 SMNVEV (reference sequence). V lost 6 bases, J lost 3 bases, and 11 bases lay in between. The CDR3 consists of 14 residues.

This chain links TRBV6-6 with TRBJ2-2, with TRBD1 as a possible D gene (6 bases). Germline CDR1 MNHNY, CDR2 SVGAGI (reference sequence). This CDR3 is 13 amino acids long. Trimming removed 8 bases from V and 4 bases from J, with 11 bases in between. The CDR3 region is CASEHRVTGELFF. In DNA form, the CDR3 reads TGTGCCAGCGAACACAGGGTCACCGGGGAGCTGTTTTTT.

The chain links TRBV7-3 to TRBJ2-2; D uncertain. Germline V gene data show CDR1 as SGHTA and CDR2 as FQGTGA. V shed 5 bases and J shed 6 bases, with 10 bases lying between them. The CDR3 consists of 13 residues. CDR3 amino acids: CASSLVFAGELFF. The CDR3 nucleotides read TGTGCCAGCAGCCTAGTTTTCGCCGGGGAGCTGTTTTTT.

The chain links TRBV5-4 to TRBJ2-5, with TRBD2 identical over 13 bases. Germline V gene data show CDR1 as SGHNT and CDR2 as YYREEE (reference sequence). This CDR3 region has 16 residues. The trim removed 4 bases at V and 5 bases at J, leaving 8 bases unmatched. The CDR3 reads CASSAGLAGVGETQYF. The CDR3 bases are TGTGCCAGCAGCGCAGGACTAGCGGGAGTGGGTGAGACCCAGTACTTC.

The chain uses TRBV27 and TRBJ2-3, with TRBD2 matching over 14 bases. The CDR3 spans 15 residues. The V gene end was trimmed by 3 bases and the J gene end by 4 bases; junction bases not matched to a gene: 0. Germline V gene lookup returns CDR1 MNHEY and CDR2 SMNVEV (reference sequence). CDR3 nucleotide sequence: TGTGCCAGCAGTTTGACTAGCGGGGGGGCAGATACGCAGTATTTT. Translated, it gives CASSLTSGGADTQYF.

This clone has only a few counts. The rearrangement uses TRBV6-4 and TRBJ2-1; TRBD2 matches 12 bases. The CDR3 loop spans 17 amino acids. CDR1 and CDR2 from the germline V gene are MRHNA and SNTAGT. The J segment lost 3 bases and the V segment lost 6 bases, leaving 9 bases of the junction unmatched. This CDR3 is CASSDSASGGGYNEQFF. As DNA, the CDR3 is TGTGCCAGCAGCGATTCCGCTAGCGGGGGGGGCTACAATGAGCAGTTCTTC.

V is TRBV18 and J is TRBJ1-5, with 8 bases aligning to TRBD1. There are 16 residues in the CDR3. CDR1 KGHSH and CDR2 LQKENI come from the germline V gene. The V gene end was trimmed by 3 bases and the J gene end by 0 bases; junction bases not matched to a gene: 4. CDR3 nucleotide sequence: TGTGCCAGCTCACCCGGGACAGGCCCTAGCAATCAGCCCCAGCATTTT. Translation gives CASSPGTGPSNQPQHF. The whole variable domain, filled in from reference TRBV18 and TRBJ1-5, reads NAGVMQNPRHLVRRRGQEARLRCSPMKGHSHVYWYRQLPEEGLKFMVYLQKENIIDESGMPKERFSAEFPKEGPSILRIQQVVRGDSAAYFCASSPGTGPSNQPQHFGDGTRLSIL.

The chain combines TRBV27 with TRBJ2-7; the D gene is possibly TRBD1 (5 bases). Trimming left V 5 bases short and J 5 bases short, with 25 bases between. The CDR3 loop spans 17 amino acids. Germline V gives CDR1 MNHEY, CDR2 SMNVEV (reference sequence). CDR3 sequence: CASSPHRISGWKHEQYF. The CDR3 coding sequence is TGTGCCAGCAGTCCCCACCGCATTTCAGGGTGGAAGCACGAGCAGTACTTC.

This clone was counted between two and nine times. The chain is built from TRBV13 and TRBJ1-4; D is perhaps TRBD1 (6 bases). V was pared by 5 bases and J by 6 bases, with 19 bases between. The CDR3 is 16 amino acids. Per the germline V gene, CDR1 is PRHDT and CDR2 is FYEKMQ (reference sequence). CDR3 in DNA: TGTGCCAGCAGCCACACAACAGGGCGGAAGGATGAAAAACTGTTTTTT. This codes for CASSHTTGRKDEKLFF.

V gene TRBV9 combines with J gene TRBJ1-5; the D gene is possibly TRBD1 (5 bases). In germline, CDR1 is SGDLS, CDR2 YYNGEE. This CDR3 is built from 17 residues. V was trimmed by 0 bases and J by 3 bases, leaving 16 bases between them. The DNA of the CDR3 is TGTGCCAGCAGCGTAGGGATCAGGGCTGGGGACAATCAGCCCCAGCATTTT. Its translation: CASSVGIRAGDNQPQHF. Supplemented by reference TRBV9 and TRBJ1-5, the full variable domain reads DSGVTQTPKHLITATGQRVTLRCSPRSGDLSVYWYQQSLDQGLQFLIQYYNGEERAKGNILERFSAQQFPDLHSELNLSSLELGDSALYFCASSVGIRAGDNQPQHFGDGTRLSIL.

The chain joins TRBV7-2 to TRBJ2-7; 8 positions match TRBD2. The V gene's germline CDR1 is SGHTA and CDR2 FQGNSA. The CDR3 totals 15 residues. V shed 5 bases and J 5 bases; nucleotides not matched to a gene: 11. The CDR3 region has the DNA TGTGCCAGCAGCCCGTCGACTAGCGTAGTCAACGAGCAGTACTTC. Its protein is CASSPSTSVVNEQYF.

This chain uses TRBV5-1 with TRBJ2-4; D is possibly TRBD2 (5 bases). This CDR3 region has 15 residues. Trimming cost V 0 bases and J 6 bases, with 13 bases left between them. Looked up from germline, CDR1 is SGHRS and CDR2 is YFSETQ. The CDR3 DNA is TGCGCCAGCAGCTTGGCAGGCGGGTTAGGAAACATTCAGTACTTC. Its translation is CASSLAGGLGNIQYF.

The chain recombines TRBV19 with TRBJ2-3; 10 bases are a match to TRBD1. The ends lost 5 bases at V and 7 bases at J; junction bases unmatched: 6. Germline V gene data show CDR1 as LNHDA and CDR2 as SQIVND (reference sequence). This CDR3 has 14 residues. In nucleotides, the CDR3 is TGTGCCAGTAGTTTCAGGACAGGGGGGAATACGCAGTATTTT. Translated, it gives CASSFRTGGNTQYF.

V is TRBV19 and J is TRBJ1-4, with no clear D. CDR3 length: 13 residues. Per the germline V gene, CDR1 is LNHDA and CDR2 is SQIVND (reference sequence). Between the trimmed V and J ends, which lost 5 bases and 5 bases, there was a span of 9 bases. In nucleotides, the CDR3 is TGTGCCAGTAGTGGCCAACCAAATGAAAAACTGTTTTTT. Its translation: CASSGQPNEKLFF.

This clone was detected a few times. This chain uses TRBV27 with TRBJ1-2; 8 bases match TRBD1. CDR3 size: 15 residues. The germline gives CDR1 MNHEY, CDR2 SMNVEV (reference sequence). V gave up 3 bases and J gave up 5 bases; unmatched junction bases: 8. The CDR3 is CASSFYGQGGYGYTF. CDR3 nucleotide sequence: TGTGCCAGCAGTTTCTACGGACAGGGTGGTTATGGCTACACCTTC.

CDR3 residues: CASKGGWTYEQYF. CDR3 coding DNA: TGTGCCAGCAAGGGGGGGTGGACCTACGAGCAGTACTTC. The chain joins TRBV28 to TRBJ2-7; D may be TRBD2 (7 bases). V gave up 7 bases and J gave up 2 bases, with 12 bases separating them. Germline V gene data show CDR1 as MDHEN and CDR2 as SYDVKM. The CDR3 is 13 amino acids.

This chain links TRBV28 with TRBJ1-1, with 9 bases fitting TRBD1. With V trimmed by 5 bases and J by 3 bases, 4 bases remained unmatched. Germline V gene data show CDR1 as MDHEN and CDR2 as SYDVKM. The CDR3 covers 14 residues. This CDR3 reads CASSRDRAYTEAFF. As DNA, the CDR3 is TGTGCCAGCAGTCGGGACAGGGCATACACTGAAGCTTTCTTT.

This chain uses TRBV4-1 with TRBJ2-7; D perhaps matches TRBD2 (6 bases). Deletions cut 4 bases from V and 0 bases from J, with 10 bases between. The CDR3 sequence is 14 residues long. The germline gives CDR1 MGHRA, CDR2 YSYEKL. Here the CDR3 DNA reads TGCGCCAGCAGCCGGGAGGAGAACTCCTACGAGCAGTACTTC. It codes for CASSREENSYEQYF.

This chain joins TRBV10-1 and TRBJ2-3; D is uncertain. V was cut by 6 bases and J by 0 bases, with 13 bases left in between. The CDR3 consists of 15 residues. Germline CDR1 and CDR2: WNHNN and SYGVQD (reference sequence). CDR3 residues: CASSPGRLSTDTQYF. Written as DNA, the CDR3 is TGCGCCAGCAGCCCCGGTCGACTCAGCACAGATACGCAGTATTTT.

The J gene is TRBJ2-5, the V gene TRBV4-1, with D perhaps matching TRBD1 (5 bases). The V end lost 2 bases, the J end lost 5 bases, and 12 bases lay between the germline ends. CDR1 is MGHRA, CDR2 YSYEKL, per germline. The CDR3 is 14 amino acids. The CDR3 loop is CASSQPVKGETQYF. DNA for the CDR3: TGCGCCAGCAGCCAACCAGTAAAGGGGGAGACCCAGTACTTC.

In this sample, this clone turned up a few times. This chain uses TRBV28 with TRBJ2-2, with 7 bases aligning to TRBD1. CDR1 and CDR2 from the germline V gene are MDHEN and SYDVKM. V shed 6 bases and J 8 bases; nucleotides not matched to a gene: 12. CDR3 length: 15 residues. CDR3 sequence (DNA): TGTGCCAGCAGCGAGGACAGGCCGTACCCTGGGGAGCTGTTTTTT. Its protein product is CASSEDRPYPGELFF.

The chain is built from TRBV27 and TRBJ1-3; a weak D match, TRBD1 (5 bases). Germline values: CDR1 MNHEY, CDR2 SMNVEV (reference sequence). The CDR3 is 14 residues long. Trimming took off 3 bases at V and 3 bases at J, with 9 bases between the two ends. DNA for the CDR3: TGTGCCAGCAGTTTCTCAGGGAATGGAAACACCATATATTTT. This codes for CASSFSGNGNTIYF.

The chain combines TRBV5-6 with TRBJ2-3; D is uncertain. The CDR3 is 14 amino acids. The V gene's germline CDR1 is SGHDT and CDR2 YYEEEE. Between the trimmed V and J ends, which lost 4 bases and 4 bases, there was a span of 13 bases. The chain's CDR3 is CASSRTLDADTQYF. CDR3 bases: TGTGCCAGCAGCAGAACCCTAGACGCAGATACGCAGTATTTT.

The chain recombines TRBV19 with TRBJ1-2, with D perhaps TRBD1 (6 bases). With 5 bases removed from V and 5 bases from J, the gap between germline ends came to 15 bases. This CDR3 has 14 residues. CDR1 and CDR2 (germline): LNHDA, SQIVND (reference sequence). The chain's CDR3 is CASSHTGTPYGYTF. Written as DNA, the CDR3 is TGTGCCAGTAGTCATACCGGGACACCATATGGCTACACCTTC.

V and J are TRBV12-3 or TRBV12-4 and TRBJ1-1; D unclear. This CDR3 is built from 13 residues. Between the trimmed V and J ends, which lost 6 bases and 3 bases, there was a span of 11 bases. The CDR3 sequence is CASSYLVDTEAFF. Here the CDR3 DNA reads TGTGCCAGCAGCTACCTTGTCGACACTGAAGCTTTCTTT.

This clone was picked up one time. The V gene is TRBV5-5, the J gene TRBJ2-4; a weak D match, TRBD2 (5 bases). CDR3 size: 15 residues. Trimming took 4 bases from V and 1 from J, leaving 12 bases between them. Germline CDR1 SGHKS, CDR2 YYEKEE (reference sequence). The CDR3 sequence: CASSGSAVAKNIQYF. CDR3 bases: TGTGCCAGCAGCGGGAGTGCGGTCGCCAAAAACATTCAGTACTTC. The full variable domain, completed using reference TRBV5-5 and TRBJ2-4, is DAGVTQSPTHLIKTRGQQVTLRCSPISGHKSVSWYQQVLGQGPQFIFQYYEKEERGRGNFPDRFSARQFPNYSSELNVNALLLGDSALYLCASSGSAVAKNIQYFGAGTRLSVL.